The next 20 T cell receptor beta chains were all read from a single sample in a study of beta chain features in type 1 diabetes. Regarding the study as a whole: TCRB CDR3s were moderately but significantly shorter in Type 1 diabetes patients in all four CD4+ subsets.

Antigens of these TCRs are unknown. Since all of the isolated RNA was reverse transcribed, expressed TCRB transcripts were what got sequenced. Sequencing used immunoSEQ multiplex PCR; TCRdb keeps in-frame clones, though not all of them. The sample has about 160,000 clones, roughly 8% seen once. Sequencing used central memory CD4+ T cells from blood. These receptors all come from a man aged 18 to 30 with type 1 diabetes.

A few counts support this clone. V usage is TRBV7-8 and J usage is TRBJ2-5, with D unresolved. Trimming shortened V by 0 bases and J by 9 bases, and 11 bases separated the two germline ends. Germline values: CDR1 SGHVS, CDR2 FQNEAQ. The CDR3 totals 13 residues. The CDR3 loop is CASSLALLRSQYF. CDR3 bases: TGTGCCAGCAGCTTAGCCCTTTTGCGGTCCCAGTACTTC.

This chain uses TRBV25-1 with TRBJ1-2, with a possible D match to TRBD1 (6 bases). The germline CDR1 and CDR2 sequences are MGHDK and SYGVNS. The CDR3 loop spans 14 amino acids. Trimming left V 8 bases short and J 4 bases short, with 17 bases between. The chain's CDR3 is CASREPGEGYGYTF. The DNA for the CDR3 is TGTGCCAGCCGAGAACCAGGGGAGGGCTATGGCTACACCTTC.

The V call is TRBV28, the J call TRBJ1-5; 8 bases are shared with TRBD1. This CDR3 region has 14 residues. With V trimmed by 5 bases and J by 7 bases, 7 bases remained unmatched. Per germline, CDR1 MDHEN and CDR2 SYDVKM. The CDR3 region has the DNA TGTGCCAGCAGTATCGGACAGGGTTGGCAGCCCCAGCATTTT. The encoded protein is CASSIGQGWQPQHF.

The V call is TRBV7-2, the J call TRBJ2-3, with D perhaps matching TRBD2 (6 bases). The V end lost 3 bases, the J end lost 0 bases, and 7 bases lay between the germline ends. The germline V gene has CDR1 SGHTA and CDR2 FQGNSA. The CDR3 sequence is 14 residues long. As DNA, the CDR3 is TGTGCCAGCAGCTTCGCGGGGAGCACAGATACGCAGTATTTT. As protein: CASSFAGSTDTQYF.

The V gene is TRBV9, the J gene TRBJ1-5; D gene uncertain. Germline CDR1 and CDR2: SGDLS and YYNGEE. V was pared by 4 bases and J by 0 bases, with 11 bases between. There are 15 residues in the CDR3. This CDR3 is CASSREGYSNQPQHF. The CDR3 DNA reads TGTGCCAGCAGCAGAGAGGGATATAGCAATCAGCCCCAGCATTTT.

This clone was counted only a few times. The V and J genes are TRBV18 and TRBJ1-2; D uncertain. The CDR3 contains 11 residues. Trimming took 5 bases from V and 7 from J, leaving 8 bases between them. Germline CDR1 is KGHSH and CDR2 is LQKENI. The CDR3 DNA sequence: TGTGCCAGCTCATCTAAAACTGGCTACACCTTC. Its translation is CASSSKTGYTF.

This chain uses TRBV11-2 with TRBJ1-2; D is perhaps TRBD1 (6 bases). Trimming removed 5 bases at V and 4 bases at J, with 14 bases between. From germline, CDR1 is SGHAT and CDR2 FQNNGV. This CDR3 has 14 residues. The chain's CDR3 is CASSTSRTVYGYTF. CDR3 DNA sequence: TGTGCCAGCAGCACATCCCGGACAGTCTATGGCTACACCTTC.

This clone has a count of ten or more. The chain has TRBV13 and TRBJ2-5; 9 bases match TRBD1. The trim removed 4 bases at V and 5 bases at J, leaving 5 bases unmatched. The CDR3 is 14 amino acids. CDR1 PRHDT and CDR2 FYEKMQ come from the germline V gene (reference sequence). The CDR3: CASSSTGTGETQYF. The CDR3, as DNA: TGTGCCAGCAGCTCAACCGGGACAGGGGAGACCCAGTACTTC.

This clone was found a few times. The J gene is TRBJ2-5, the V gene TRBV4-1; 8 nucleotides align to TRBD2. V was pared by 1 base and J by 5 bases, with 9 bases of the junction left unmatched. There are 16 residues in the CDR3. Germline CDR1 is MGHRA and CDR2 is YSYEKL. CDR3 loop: CASSQGRGGPGETQYF. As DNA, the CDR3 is TGCGCCAGCAGCCAAGGACGGGGGGGGCCTGGGGAGACCCAGTACTTC.

This chain's CDR3 is CASSRGLAGNHYEQYF. The DNA of the CDR3 is TGTGCCAGCAGTAGAGGACTAGCGGGGAATCACTACGAGCAGTACTTC. This rearrangement joins TRBV28 to TRBJ2-7, with 12 bases fitting TRBD2. Germline V lookup: CDR1 MDHEN, CDR2 SYDVKM. V was clipped by 5 bases and J by 3 bases; unmatched bases: 8. The CDR3 length is 16 residues.

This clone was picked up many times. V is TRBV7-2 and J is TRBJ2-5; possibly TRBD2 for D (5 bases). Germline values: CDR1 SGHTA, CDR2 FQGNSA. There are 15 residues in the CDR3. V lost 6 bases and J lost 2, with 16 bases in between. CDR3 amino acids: CASRAGGARQETQYF. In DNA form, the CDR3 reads TGTGCCAGCAGAGCCGGAGGAGCCAGACAAGAGACCCAGTACTTC.

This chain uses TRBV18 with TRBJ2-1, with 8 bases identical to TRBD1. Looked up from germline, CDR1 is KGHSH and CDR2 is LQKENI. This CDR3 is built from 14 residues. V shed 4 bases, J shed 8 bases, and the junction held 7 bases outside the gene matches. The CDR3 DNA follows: TGTGCCAGCTCACTACGGACAGGGAGCGATGAGCAGTTCTTC. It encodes CASSLRTGSDEQFF.

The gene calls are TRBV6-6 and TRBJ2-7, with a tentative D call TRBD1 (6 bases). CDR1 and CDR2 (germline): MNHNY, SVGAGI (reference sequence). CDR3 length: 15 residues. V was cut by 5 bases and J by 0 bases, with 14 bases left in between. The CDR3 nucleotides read TGTGCCAGCAGTCTCGGGACACCTAGCTCCTACGAGCAGTACTTC. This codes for CASSLGTPSSYEQYF.

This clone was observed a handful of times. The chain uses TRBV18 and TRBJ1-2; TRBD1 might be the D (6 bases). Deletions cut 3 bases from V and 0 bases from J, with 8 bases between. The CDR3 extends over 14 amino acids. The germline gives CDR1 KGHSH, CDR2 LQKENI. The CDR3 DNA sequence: TGTGCCAGCTCACCGAGGGGGACTAACTATGGCTACACCTTC. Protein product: CASSPRGTNYGYTF.

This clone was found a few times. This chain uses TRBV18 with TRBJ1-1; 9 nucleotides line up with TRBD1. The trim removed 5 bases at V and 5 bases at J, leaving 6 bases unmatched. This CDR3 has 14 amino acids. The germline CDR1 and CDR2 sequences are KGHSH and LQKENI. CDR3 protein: CASSYTGGRTEAFF. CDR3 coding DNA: TGTGCCAGCTCATACACAGGGGGCCGGACTGAAGCTTTCTTT.

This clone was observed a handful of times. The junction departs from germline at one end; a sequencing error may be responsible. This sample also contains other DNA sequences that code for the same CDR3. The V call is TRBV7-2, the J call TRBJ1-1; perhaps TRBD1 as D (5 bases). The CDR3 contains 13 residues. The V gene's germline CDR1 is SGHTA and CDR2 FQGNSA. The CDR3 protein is CASSLDRNTEAFF. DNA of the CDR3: TGTGCCAGCAGTTTAGACAGGAACACTGAAGCTTTCTTT.

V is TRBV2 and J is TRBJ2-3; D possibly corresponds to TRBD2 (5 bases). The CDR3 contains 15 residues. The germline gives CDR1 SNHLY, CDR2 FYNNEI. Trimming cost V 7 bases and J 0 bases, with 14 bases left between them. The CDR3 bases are TGTGCCAGCAACCGAGACGGGGTGAGCACAGATACGCAGTATTTT. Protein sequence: CASNRDGVSTDTQYF.

CDR3 nucleotide sequence: TGTGCCAGCAGCGTAGAGCTAGGGAGCTCCTATAATTCACCCCTCCACTTT. It is translated as CASSVELGSSYNSPLHF. The genes are TRBV9 and TRBJ1-6; D gene unclear. The CDR3 has 17 residues. Trimming took 0 bases from V and 0 from J, leaving 10 bases between them. Germline-derived CDR1 and CDR2 are SGDLS and YYNGEE.

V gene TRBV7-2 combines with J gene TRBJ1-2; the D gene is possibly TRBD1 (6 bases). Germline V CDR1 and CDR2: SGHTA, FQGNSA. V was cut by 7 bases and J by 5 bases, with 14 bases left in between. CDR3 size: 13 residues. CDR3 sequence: CASTLGGGYGYTF. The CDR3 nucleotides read TGTGCCAGCACCCTTGGGGGCGGATATGGCTACACCTTC. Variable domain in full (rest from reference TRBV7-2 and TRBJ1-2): GAGVSQSPSNKVTEKGKDVELRCDPISGHTALYWYRQSLGQGLEFLIYFQGNSAPDKSGLPSDRFSAERTGGSVSTLTIQRTQQEDSAVYLCASTLGGGYGYTFGSGTRLTVV.

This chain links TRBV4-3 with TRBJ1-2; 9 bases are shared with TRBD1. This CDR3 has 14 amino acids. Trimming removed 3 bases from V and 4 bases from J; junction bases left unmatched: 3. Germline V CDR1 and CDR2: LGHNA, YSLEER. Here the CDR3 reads CASSQGTGTYGYTF. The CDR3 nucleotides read TGCGCCAGCAGCCAGGGGACAGGGACCTATGGCTACACCTTC.